This passage covers 16 T cell receptor beta chains from one sample sequenced in a study of blood T cell repertoires in COVID-19. This table comes from immunoSEQ multiplex PCR, and its TCRdb copy is limited to in-frame clones, with some not included. This sample has 55,000 to 75,000 clones, with 82% found just once. The sequencing sample was made of peripheral blood. The source of these receptors is an elderly man with active COVID-19.

On this clone: A much larger clone differs from this one at a single base, so this may be a read error. This chain joins TRBV4-2 and TRBJ1-1, with D possibly TRBD1 on 6 matching bases. Germline V gene sequence: CDR1 LGHNA, CDR2 YNFKEQ. The CDR3 covers 12 residues. V gave up 4 bases and J gave up 6 bases, with 9 bases separating them. The CDR3 reads CASSRQGSEAFF. DNA for the CDR3: TGTGCCAGCAGCCGCCAGGGGTCTGAAGCTTTCTTT.

This clone was counted a few times. The rearrangement uses TRBV5-6 and TRBJ1-4, with D perhaps matching TRBD1 (5 bases). There are 14 residues in the CDR3. The V gene's germline CDR1 is SGHDT and CDR2 YYEEEE. V lost 1 base and J 8 bases, leaving 12 bases between the germline ends. CDR3 residues: CASSLSGPYEKLFF. The CDR3 DNA reads as TGTGCCAGCAGCTTGTCAGGGCCTTACGAAAAACTGTTTTTT.

V and J are TRBV6-6 and TRBJ2-2; TRBD2 matches at 7 bases. Per the germline V gene, CDR1 is MNHNY and CDR2 is SVGAGI (reference sequence). The CDR3 sequence is 15 residues long. V dropped 7 bases and J dropped 6; count of bases not matched to a gene: 11. This CDR3 is CASTFEVAGPGELFF. CDR3 DNA sequence: TGTGCCAGCACTTTCGAGGTAGCGGGTCCCGGGGAGCTGTTTTTT.

The V and J genes are TRBV29-1 and TRBJ1-2, with 7 bases lining up with TRBD1. There are 13 residues in the CDR3. CDR1 and CDR2 (germline): SQVTM, ANQGSEA. With V trimmed by 7 bases and J by 4 bases, 9 bases remained unmatched. CDR3 residues: CSADVGQSYGYTF. CDR3 bases: TGCAGCGCCGACGTGGGACAGAGCTATGGCTACACCTTC.

The V and J genes are TRBV30 and TRBJ2-6, with D tentatively TRBD1 (5 bases). The length of the CDR3 is 15 residues. Germline V gene sequence: CDR1 GTSNPN, CDR2 SVGIG (reference sequence). Trimming pared 1 base from V and 1 base from J, leaving 8 bases between. CDR3 protein: CAWSGTGSGANVLTF. For the CDR3, the DNA is TGTGCCTGGAGTGGCACAGGATCTGGGGCCAACGTCCTGACTTTC.

Remarks on this clone: The junction differs from germline at one of its ends, possibly a read error. Other DNA variants within this sample encode the same CDR3. The chain employs TRBV7-2 and TRBJ1-2; 9 bases are a match to TRBD1. This CDR3 contains 16 residues. CDR1 and CDR2 (germline): SGHTA, FQGNSA. CDR3 nucleotides: TGTGCCAGCAGCTCACTGCGGACAGGGGACAACTATGGCTATACCTTC. This sequence encodes CASSSLRTGDNYGYTF.

The table lists this clone with a few counts. V usage is TRBV10-3 and J usage is TRBJ2-5; 11 bases are shared with TRBD2. The CDR3 is made up of 14 amino acids. Germline trimming cut 7 bases from V and 3 bases from J; bases unmatched to any gene: 4. The germline V gene has CDR1 ENHRY and CDR2 SYGVKD. CDR3 DNA: TGTGCCATCAAACCGGGACTAGCGGAAGAGACCCAGTACTTC. Its translation: CAIKPGLAEETQYF.

The V gene is TRBV4-3, the J gene TRBJ2-2; possible D gene TRBD2, 7 bases. CDR3 length: 16 residues. The ends were cut back, 4 bases at V and 4 bases at J, with 16 bases in the middle. Germline V gene data show CDR1 as LGHNA and CDR2 as YSLEER. The CDR3 region has the DNA TGCGCCAGCAGCCGTGGGGGAGGGGGAGTCACCGGGGAGCTGTTTTTT. The encoded protein is CASSRGGGGVTGELFF.

The J gene is TRBJ2-5, the V gene TRBV7-2; D unclear. V was cut by 2 bases and J by 2 bases, with 12 bases left in between. The CDR3 consists of 15 residues. CDR1 and CDR2 (germline): SGHTA, FQGNSA. The CDR3 loop is CASSLTVLSQETQYF. CDR3 bases: TGTGCCAGCAGCTTAACGGTCCTTTCACAAGAGACCCAGTACTTC.

In this sample, this clone turned up a few times. This chain connects TRBV9 to TRBJ2-7; no firm D call. The V end lost 0 bases, the J end lost 6 bases, and 10 bases lay between the germline ends. This CDR3 comprises 13 residues. Looked up from germline, CDR1 is SGDLS and CDR2 is YYNGEE. The CDR3 reads CASSVGSVGEQYF. CDR3 in DNA: TGTGCCAGCAGCGTAGGGTCGGTCGGCGAGCAGTACTTC.

The chain recombines TRBV12-3 or TRBV12-4 with TRBJ2-1; 7 positions match TRBD1. This CDR3 has 11 amino acids. The junction had 3 bases not matched to a gene; V was cut back by 6 bases and J by 10 bases. The CDR3 nucleotides read TGTGCCAGCAGACAGGACAGGGAGCAGTTCTTC. The encoded protein is CASRQDREQFF.

This clone was counted a single time. The chain has TRBV7-9 and TRBJ2-5; D perhaps matches TRBD2 (7 bases). Trimming took off 1 base at V and 5 bases at J, with 11 bases between the two ends. This CDR3 spans 14 amino acids. CDR1 is SEHNR and CDR2 is FQNEAQ in the germline V gene (reference sequence). The chain's CDR3 is CASSLGGGLETQYF. The CDR3 region has the DNA TGTGCCAGCAGCTTAGGGGGGGGGCTGGAGACCCAGTACTTC.

The chain joins TRBV6-5 to TRBJ2-7, with 7 bases matching TRBD1. This CDR3 comprises 15 residues. The germline CDR1 and CDR2 sequences are MNHEY and SVGAGI. Germline trimming cut 6 bases from V and 2 bases from J; bases unmatched to any gene: 10. The CDR3 protein is CASSQPPGQTYEQYF. The CDR3 nucleotides are TGTGCCAGCAGCCAGCCGCCGGGACAGACCTACGAGCAGTACTTC.

The V and J genes are TRBV27 and TRBJ1-5, with a possible D match to TRBD1 (5 bases). Germline assignment: CDR1 MNHEY and CDR2 SMNVEV (reference sequence). The CDR3 spans 14 residues. Deletions cut 6 bases from V and 9 bases from J, with 18 bases between. The DNA of the CDR3 is TGTGCCAGCAGCCTTGTACAGGCCGGGGGGCCCCAGCATTTT. Residues: CASSLVQAGGPQHF.

The chain employs TRBV19 and TRBJ1-4; D might be TRBD1 (5 bases). Germline CDR1 and CDR2: LNHDA and SQIVND (reference sequence). The CDR3 runs 14 residues. Trimming cost V 3 bases and J 7 bases, with 12 bases left between them. The CDR3 is CASSIDSRSEKLFF. CDR3 sequence (DNA): TGTGCCAGTAGTATTGACAGTCGGAGTGAAAAACTGTTTTTT.

The V call is TRBV7-9, the J call TRBJ1-1; D is unclear. The germline CDR1 and CDR2 sequences are SEHNR and FQNEAQ (reference sequence). The V and J ends lost 3 bases and 0 bases respectively, with 14 bases between them. The CDR3 length is 16 residues. The CDR3 bases are TGTGCCAGCAGCTTCCCTCTTAGAGTCTTGAACACTGAAGCTTTCTTT. Translation gives CASSFPLRVLNTEAFF.